This T cell receptor beta chain came from a study of shared clonotypes between healthy human individuals. Using immunoSEQ multiplex PCR, the repertoire was profiled, and TCRdb retains in-frame clones only, with some absent. The profile shows roughly 510,000 clones, over 75% of them singletons. V shed 3 bases and J 2 bases; nucleotides not matched to a gene: 3. Germline loops: CDR1 MDHEN, CDR2 SYDVKM. This CDR3 contains 15 residues. The receptor was isolated from a woman aged 40 to 55 in good health. Some clones in this sample may be carry-over from other donors' samples. Sequencing used PBMCs. The chain combines TRBV28 with TRBJ2-1; 8 nucleotides align to TRBD2. CDR3 loop: CASSFSGSPYNEQFF. The CDR3 coding sequence is TGTGCCAGCAGTTTCAGCGGGAGTCCCTACAATGAGCAGTTCTTC. Full variable domain (rest looked up from reference TRBV28 and TRBJ2-1): DVKVTQSSRYLVKRTGEKVFLECVQDMDHENMFWYRQDPGLGLRLIYFSYDVKMKEKGDIPEGYSVSREKKERFSLILESASTNQTSMYLCASSFSGSPYNEQFFGPGTRLTVL.